The present T cell receptor (beta chain) was sequenced within a study of OX40 agonist ivuxolimab in advanced cancers. Using immunoSEQ multiplex PCR, the repertoire was profiled, and TCRdb retains in-frame clones only, with some absent. The sample holds some 95,000 clones, approximately 90% seen once. The CDR3 loop spans 15 amino acids. Germline CDR1 LNHDA, CDR2 SQIVND (reference sequence). The trim removed 7 bases at V and 2 bases at J, leaving 7 bases unmatched. The source was CD4+ or CD8+ T cells sorted from blood, collected in a trial of the OX40 agonist ivuxolimab. The TCR comes from an adult with an advanced solid tumor such as melanoma, head and neck, liver or kidney cancer. V and J are TRBV19 and TRBJ2-7; 11 positions agree with TRBD2. Written as DNA, the CDR3 is TGTGCCAGTACCCCCGGGACTAGCGGAACCTACGAGCAGTACTTC. Translated, it gives CASTPGTSGTYEQYF.